These T cell receptor beta chains were read from a single sample in a study of Graves' ophthalmopathy and Graves' hyperthyroidism. Each CDR3 protein is one row after TCRdb ran MiXCR on the multiplex PCR reads. This sample has some 1.1 million distinct CDR3 sequences, with about two fifths found just once. Material for sequencing was peripheral blood or thyroid tissue (not recorded which). The receptor source for this set is an adult man with Graves' hyperthyroidism. Both conserved end residues are part of each CDR3. D genes are given only for firm matches. Clone sizes are given selectively: once, few, many, or a class where the clone is expanded.

>TRBV10-3|TRBJ1-6|.|12|TRBD1
CAIKGADSPLHF
TGTGCCATCAAGGGGGCAGACTCACCCCTCCACTTT
>TRBV29-1|TRBJ2-7|.|14|TRBD1
CSVPGQGAGNEQYF
TGCAGCGTTCCGGGACAGGGGGCGGGGAACGAGCAGTACTTC
>TRBV6-2/TRBV6-3|TRBJ1-5|.|12|.
CASSYGSQPQHF
TGTGCCAGCAGTTATGGTTCGCAGCCCCAGCATTTT
>TRBV12-3/TRBV12-4|TRBJ2-2|few|15|TRBD1
CASSFRTGVTGELFF
TGTGCCAGCAGTTTCCGGACAGGGGTCACCGGGGAGCTGTTTTTT
>TRBV11-2|TRBJ1-5|many|13|.
CASSQQWDQPQHF
TGTGCCAGCAGCCAACAGTGGGATCAGCCCCAGCATTTT
>TRBV7-9|TRBJ1-5|.|13|.
CASSSDGGGTQHF
TGTGCCAGCAGCTCCGATGGGGGGGGCACGCAGCATTTT
>TRBV15|TRBJ2-5|.|15|TRBD2
CATSRPGTREETQYF
TGTGCCACCAGCAGACCTGGGACTAGAGAAGAGACCCAGTACTTC
>TRBV6-1|TRBJ1-5|.|17|TRBD1
CASRTDRGQISNQPQHF
TGTGCCAGCAGGACGGACAGGGGCCAGATTAGCAATCAGCCCCAGCATTTT
>TRBV7-9|TRBJ1-4|.|14|.
CASSREQGNEKLFF
TGTGCCAGCAGTCGAGAGCAGGGTAATGAAAAACTGTTTTTT
>TRBV5-1|TRBJ2-5|few|15|TRBD2
CASSPFLAGQETQYF
TGCGCCAGCAGCCCATTTCTAGCGGGACAAGAGACCCAGTACTTC
>TRBV12-3/TRBV12-4|TRBJ1-3|.|16|.
CASSPPGVRAGNTIYF
TGTGCCAGCAGTCCCCCCGGTGTCAGGGCAGGAAACACCATATATTTT
>TRBV6-5|TRBJ1-5|many|14|.
CASRETGSNQPQHF
TGTGCCAGCAGGGAGACAGGTAGCAATCAGCCCCAGCATTTT
>TRBV5-1|TRBJ1-2|many|14|.
CASSLDFGGRGYTF
TGCGCCAGCAGCTTGGATTTTGGAGGACGGGGCTACACCTTC
>TRBV7-9|TRBJ1-2|.|14|.
CASSFKGRAYGYTF
TGTGCCAGCAGCTTCAAGGGGAGGGCTTATGGCTACACCTTC
>TRBV5-1|TRBJ1-2|many|15|.
CASSARPRTENGYTF
TGCGCCAGCAGCGCGCGACCTCGGACGGAGAATGGCTACACCTTC
>TRBV20-1|TRBJ2-7|few|14|TRBD1
CSATGQGSLYEQYF
TGCAGTGCTACGGGACAGGGATCTTTGTACGAGCAGTACTTC
>TRBV20-1|TRBJ1-5|.|12|.
CSYGLSNQPQHF
TGCAGTTACGGCCTTAGCAATCAGCCCCAGCATTTT
>TRBV9|TRBJ2-7|.|14|TRBD1
CASSPRTGQYEQYF
TGTGCCAGCAGCCCACGGACAGGCCAATACGAGCAGTACTTC
>TRBV4-3|TRBJ2-7|few|14|.
CASSQDVTSYEQYF
TGCGCCAGCAGCCAAGATGTGACTAGCTACGAGCAGTACTTC
>TRBV2|TRBJ2-7|few|14|TRBD1
CASRSTGGTDSQYF
TGTGCCAGCAGGTCGACAGGGGGGACAGACTCCCAGTACTTC
>TRBV7-9|TRBJ1-5|.|15|TRBD1
CASRAGRGPTRPQHF
TGTGCCAGCAGGGCGGGGAGGGGGCCCACTCGGCCCCAGCATTTT
>TRBV19|TRBJ1-2|many|14|.
CASTPPGPHYGYTF
TGTGCCAGTACCCCGCCGGGGCCCCACTATGGCTACACCTTC
>TRBV28|TRBJ1-1|.|14|.
CASSLSSGTDTAFF
TGTGCCAGCAGTTTAAGTAGTGGTACGGATACAGCTTTCTTT
>TRBV29-1|TRBJ2-5|.|15|TRBD2
CSGGTSGRGLKTQYF
TGCAGCGGAGGGACTAGCGGGAGAGGATTGAAGACCCAGTACTTC
>TRBV29-1|TRBJ2-7|.|14|TRBD1
CSDTTGSVGYEQYF
TGCAGCGATACGACAGGGTCGGTTGGCTACGAGCAGTACTTC
>TRBV29-1|TRBJ2-7|many|13|.
CSANRDGVAEQYF
TGCAGCGCCAACCGGGACGGAGTGGCCGAGCAGTACTTC
>TRBV7-9|TRBJ1-2|few|13|.
CASTLARDYGYTF
TGTGCCAGCACCCTCGCAAGGGACTATGGCTACACCTTC
>TRBV15|TRBJ2-7|many|15|TRBD2
CATSSGDSGVNEQYF
TGTGCCACCAGCTCAGGAGATAGCGGGGTTAACGAGCAGTACTTC
>TRBV9|TRBJ2-2|.|17|TRBD2
CASSVGLAGVNTGELFF
TGTGCCAGCAGCGTAGGTCTAGCGGGGGTGAACACCGGGGAGCTGTTTTTT
>TRBV12-3/TRBV12-4|TRBJ2-5|many|12|.
CASTSPGETQYF
TGTGCCAGCACCTCACCCGGGGAGACCCAGTACTTC
>TRBV10-3|TRBJ2-5|once|14|.
CAISGGQGLKTQYF
TGTGCCATCAGTGGTGGGCAGGGCCTGAAGACCCAGTACTTC
>TRBV2|TRBJ1-1|.|12|.
CASKGRQTEAFF
TGTGCCAGCAAGGGGAGACAGACTGAAGCTTTCTTT
>TRBV5-1|TRBJ1-1|many|17|.
CASSLINYPDLNTEAFF
TGCGCCAGCAGCTTGATCAATTATCCAGACTTGAACACTGAAGCTTTCTTT
>TRBV5-1|TRBJ1-1|.|15|TRBD1
CASSPTGGWNTEAFF
TGCGCCAGCAGCCCCACAGGGGGCTGGAACACTGAAGCTTTCTTT
>TRBV19|TRBJ1-6|.|14|TRBD1
CASSDRDSNSPLHF
TGTGCCAGTAGTGACAGGGATAGCAATTCACCCCTCCACTTT
>TRBV3-1|TRBJ2-2|few|16|.
CASSLGSPVNTGELFF
TGTGCCAGCAGCCTAGGCAGCCCCGTAAACACCGGGGAGCTGTTTTTT
>TRBV9|TRBJ1-1|.|12|.
CASSRSDSEAFF
TGTGCCAGCAGCCGATCGGACAGTGAAGCTTTCTTT
>TRBV5-4|TRBJ2-7|few|13|.
CASSLVDTYEQYF
TGTGCCAGCAGCTTGGTAGACACCTACGAGCAGTACTTC
>TRBV6-5|TRBJ1-5|few|12|.
CASCRVSQPQHF
TGTGCCAGCTGTCGGGTATCCCAGCCCCAGCATTTT
>TRBV28|TRBJ2-5|.|17|.
CASSPNDATLAKETQYF
TGTGCCAGCAGTCCCAACGATGCTACATTGGCCAAAGAGACCCAGTACTTC
>TRBV7-2|TRBJ2-7|.|13|.
CASTTRSPYEQYF
TGTGCCAGCACCACCAGATCCCCCTACGAGCAGTACTTC
>TRBV7-3|TRBJ2-5|.|14|TRBD2
CASSPAGLRETQYF
TGTGCCAGCAGTCCCGCGGGACTAAGAGAGACCCAGTACTTC
>TRBV20-1|TRBJ1-5|.|16|.
CSARDIQTDSNQPHHF
TGCAGTGCTAGGGACATTCAGACGGATAGCAATCAGCCCCATCATTTT
>TRBV25-1|TRBJ2-5|.|18|TRBD1
CASSANRDRDSREETQYF
TGTGCCAGCAGTGCGAACCGGGACAGGGATTCTCGGGAAGAGACCCAGTACTTC
>TRBV29-1|TRBJ2-5|.|12|.
CSLVGRRETQYF
TGCAGCCTAGTAGGTCGTAGGGAGACCCAGTACTTC
>TRBV29-1|TRBJ1-1|.|14|TRBD1
CSVQDRTGDTEAFF
TGCAGCGTTCAGGACAGGACAGGGGACACTGAAGCTTTCTTT
>TRBV10-3|TRBJ1-5|.|14|.
CATSPGRINQPQHF
TGTGCCACCAGCCCGGGACGGATCAATCAGCCCCAGCATTTT
>TRBV20-1|TRBJ1-5|many|13|TRBD1
CSAQTGYNQPQHF
TGCAGTGCACAGACAGGGTACAATCAGCCCCAGCATTTT
>TRBV10-2|TRBJ2-7|.|14|.
CASSGGEGTGKQYF
TGCGCCAGCAGTGGAGGTGAGGGGACGGGAAAGCAGTACTTC
>TRBV11-1|TRBJ1-1|.|14|TRBD1
CASSQDRRGREAFF
TGTGCCAGCAGCCAGGACAGGAGGGGGCGGGAAGCTTTCTTT
>TRBV9|TRBJ2-2|.|15|.
CASSVEARDTGELFF
TGTGCCAGCAGCGTAGAGGCCCGGGACACCGGGGAGCTGTTTTTT
>TRBV25-1|TRBJ2-5|.|15|TRBD2
CASSELGLAGGTQYF
TGTGCCAGCAGTGAACTTGGACTAGCGGGGGGGACCCAGTACTTC
>TRBV29-1|TRBJ1-3|.|13|.
CSGEVSVENTIYF
TGCAGCGGAGAAGTGAGTGTGGAGAACACCATATATTTT
>TRBV25-1|TRBJ2-7|many|14|.
CASSEPEGGYEQYF
TGTGCCAGCAGTGAACCCGAGGGGGGCTACGAGCAGTACTTC
>TRBV16|TRBJ1-5|many|14|.
CASSQYPDNQPQHF
TGTGCCAGCAGCCAATATCCAGACAATCAGCCCCAGCATTTT
>TRBV5-4|TRBJ1-2|.|14|TRBD1
CASSPGTAWLGYTF
TGTGCCAGCAGCCCTGGGACAGCCTGGCTTGGCTACACCTTC
>TRBV24-1|TRBJ1-2|many|11|.
CATSDLTGYTF
TGTGCCACCAGTGATTTGACCGGCTACACCTTC